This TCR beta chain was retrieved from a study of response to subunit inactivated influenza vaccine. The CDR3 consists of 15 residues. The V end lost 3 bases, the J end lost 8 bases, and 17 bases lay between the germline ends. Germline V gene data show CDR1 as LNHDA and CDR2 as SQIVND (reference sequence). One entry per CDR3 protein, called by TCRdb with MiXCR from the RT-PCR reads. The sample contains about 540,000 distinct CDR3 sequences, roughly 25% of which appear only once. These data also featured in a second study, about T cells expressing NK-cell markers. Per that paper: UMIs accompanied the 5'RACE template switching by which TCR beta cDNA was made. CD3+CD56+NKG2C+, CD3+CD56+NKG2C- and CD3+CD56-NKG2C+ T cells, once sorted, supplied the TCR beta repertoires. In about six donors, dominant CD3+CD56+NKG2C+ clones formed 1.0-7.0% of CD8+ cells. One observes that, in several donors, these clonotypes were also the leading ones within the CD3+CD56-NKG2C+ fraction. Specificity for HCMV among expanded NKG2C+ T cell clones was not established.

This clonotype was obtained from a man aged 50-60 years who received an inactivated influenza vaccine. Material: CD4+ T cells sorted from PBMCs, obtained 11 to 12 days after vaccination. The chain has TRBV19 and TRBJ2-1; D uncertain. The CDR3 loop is CASSMFQVGFDEQFF. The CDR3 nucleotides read TGTGCCAGTAGTATGTTCCAGGTAGGGTTTGATGAGCAGTTCTTC.